The entry below describes one T cell receptor beta chain. The authors' processing: Amplification with reference gene primers provided the estimates of nucleated cell counts. Method: immunoSEQ multiplex PCR; TCRdb's copy keeps in-frame clones and lacks some. That table furnishes V, J and clone size, whereas the DNA furnished D and trimming. The table has 400,000 to 450,000 clones, 75% to 90% seen once. The CDR3 runs 14 residues. CDR1 is ENHRY, CDR2 SYGVKD, per germline. J lost 7 bases, V lost 4 bases, and 8 bases had no gene match. This sample is part of a study of blood T cell repertoires in COVID-19. This TCR was recovered from a man younger than 45 who had recovered from COVID-19. The specimen was PBMCs or T cells enriched from blood (not recorded which). The chain links TRBV10-3 to TRBJ2-3; 7 positions agree with TRBD2. The CDR3 spells CAISVEGGANTQYF. CDR3 DNA sequence: TGTGCCATCAGTGTGGAGGGAGGGGCAAATACGCAGTATTTT.